This T cell receptor (beta chain) stems from a study of CD8+CD57+ T cells in acquired aplastic anemia. Study as a whole: DNA from sorted CD4+ and CD8+ cells averaged approximately 2.9 ug. Where healthy donors were concerned, CD4+ cells averaged around 11 million reads. Findings and caveats of the study: CD8+ Simpson's diversity in patients was not significantly different from that in controls. Patients and controls turned out to have twenty-nine CD8+ CDR3 sequences in common.

For this clonotype: What it recognizes is unknown.

Profiling that covered TCR beta VDJ and CDR3 relied on genomic DNA as its template. TCRdb re-called the reads through MiXCR, storing one row per CDR3 protein. In the table there are more than 100,000 distinct CDR3 sequences, around two fifths of which are singletons. The CDR3 is made up of 14 amino acids. The V gene's germline CDR1 is LNHDA and CDR2 SQIVND (reference sequence). Trimming stripped 9 bases from V and 2 bases from J, with 16 bases between. The sequenced sample was sorted CD4+, CD8+, or CD8+CD57+ T cells (not recorded which) from PBMCs. The clonotype comes from a human donor in good health, serving as a control. This chain connects TRBV19 to TRBJ1-2; possibly TRBD1 for D (5 bases). The CDR3: CASSLVDMNYGYTF. The DNA for the CDR3 is TGTGCCAGCAGCTTGGTGGACATGAACTATGGCTACACCTTC.